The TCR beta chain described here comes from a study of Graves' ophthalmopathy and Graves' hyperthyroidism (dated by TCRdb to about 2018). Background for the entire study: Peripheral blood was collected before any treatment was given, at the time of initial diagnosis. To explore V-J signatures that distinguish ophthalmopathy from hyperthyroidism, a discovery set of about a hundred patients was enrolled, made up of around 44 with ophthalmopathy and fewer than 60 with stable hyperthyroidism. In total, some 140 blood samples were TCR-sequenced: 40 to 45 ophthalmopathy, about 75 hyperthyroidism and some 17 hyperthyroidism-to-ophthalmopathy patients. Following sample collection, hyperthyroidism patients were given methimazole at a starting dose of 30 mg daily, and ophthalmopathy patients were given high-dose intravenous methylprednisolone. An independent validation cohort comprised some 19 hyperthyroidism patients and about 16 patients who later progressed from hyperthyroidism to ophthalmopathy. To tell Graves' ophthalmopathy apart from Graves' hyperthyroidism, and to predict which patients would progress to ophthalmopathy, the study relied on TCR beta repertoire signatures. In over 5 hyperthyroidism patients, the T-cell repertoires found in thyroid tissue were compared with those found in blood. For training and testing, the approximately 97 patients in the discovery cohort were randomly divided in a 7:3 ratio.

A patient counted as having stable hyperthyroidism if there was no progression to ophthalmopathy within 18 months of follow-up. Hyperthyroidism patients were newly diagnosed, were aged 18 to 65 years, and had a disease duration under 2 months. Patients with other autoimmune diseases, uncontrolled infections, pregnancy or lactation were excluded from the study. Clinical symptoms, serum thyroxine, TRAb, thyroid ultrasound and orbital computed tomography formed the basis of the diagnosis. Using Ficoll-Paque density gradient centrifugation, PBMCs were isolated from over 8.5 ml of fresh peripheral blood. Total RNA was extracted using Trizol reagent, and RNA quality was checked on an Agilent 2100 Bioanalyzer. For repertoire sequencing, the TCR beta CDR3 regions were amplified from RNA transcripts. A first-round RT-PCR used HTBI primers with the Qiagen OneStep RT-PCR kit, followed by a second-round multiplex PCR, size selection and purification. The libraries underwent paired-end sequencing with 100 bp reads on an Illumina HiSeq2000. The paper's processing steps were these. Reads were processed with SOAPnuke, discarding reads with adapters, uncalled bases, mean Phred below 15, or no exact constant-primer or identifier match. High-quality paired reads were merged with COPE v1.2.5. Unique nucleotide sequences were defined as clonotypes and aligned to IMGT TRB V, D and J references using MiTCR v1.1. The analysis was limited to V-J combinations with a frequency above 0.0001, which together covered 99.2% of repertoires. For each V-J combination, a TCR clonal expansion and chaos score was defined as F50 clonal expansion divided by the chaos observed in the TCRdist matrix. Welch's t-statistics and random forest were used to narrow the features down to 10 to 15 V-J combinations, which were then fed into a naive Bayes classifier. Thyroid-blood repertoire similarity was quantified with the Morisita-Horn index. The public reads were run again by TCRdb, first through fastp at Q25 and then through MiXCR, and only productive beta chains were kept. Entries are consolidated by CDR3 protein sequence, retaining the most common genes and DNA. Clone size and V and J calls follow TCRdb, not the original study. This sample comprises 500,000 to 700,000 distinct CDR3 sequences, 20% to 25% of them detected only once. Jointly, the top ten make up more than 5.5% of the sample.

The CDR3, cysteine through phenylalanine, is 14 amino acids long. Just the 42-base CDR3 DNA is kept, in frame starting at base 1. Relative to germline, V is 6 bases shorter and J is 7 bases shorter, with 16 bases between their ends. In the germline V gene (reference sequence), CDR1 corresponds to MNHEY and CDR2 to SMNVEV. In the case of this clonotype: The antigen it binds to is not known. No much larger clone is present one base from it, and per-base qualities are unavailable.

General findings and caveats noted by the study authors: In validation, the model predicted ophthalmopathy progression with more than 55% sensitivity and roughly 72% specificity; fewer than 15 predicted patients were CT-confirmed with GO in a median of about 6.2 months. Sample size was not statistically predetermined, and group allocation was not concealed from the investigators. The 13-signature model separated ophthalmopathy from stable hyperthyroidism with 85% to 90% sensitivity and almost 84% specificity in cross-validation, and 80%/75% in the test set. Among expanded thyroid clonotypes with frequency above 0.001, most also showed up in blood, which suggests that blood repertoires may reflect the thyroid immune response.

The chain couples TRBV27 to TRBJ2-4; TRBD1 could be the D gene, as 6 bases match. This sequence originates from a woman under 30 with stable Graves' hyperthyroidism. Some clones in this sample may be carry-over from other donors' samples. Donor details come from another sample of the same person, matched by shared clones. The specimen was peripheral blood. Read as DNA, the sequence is TGTGCCAGCAGCCCCTCCCGGGACACCAACATTCAGTACTTC. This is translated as CASSPSRDTNIQYF.